Listed below are T cell receptor beta chains from one sample, sequenced in a study of post-analysis software for immune sequencing data. MiXCR was run by TCRdb on the PCR reads, yielding one entry per CDR3 protein. The table shows 650,000 to 850,000 distinct CDR3 sequences, with about half occurring only once. The specimen was blood. These receptors came from a girl aged 10-17 years with multiple sclerosis. Each CDR3 is given with its conserved first and last residue. The D gene is left open where the match is weak. The listing skips clone size in some rows; elsewhere it reads once, few, many or a size class.

D gene	V gene	clone size	J gene	CDR3 DNA	CDR3 protein
TRBD2	TRBV5-8	-	TRBJ2-3	TGTGCCAGCAGCCCCGCTAGGCTAGCGGGGAGGAGAGATACGCAGTATTTT	CASSPARLAGRRDTQYF
-	TRBV7-9	many	TRBJ2-5	TGTGCCAGCAGCTTAGGTGGGATACAAGAGACCCAGTACTTC	CASSLGGIQETQYF
TRBD1	TRBV6-2/TRBV6-3	-	TRBJ2-7	TGTGCCAGCACCACAGAGGGGGCCAGAAGCTCCTACGAGCAGTACTTC	CASTTEGARSSYEQYF
-	TRBV29-1	few	TRBJ1-1	TGCAGCGTTGAGCGGCCATGGACTGAAGCTTTCTTT	CSVERPWTEAFF
-	TRBV5-5	-	TRBJ2-5	TGTGCCAGCAGCCTGGGCGCCCTAAAAGAGACCCAGTACTTC	CASSLGALKETQYF
TRBD1	TRBV29-1	-	TRBJ2-3	TGCAGCGTTGAACAGGGGGCCACAGATACGCAGTATTTT	CSVEQGATDTQYF
-	TRBV5-4	few	TRBJ2-2	TGTGCCAGCAGCTTGACAGACACCGGGGAGCTCTTTTTT	CASSLTDTGELFF
TRBD2	TRBV2	-	TRBJ2-3	TGTGCCAGCACCCCCGACCCGGCGGGAGGATCAGATACGCAGTATTTT	CASTPDPAGGSDTQYF
TRBD2	TRBV20-1	few	TRBJ2-3	TGCAGTGCCCCGGGGAGCGGGAGCGCAGATACGCAGTATTTT	CSAPGSGSADTQYF
TRBD2	TRBV27	-	TRBJ2-1	TGTGCCAGCAGTACCAGGGCGGGAGGGCCTGTATATGAGCAGTTCTTC	CASSTRAGGPVYEQFF
TRBD2	TRBV5-1	-	TRBJ2-3	TGCGCCAGCAGCTTGGTTGGTAGCGGGAGTGCTGATACGCAGTATTTT	CASSLVGSGSADTQYF
TRBD2	TRBV5-6	few	TRBJ2-3	TGTGCCAGCAGAATCAGGGAGGGGACAGATACGCAGTATTTT	CASRIREGTDTQYF
TRBD1	TRBV12-3/TRBV12-4	-	TRBJ2-7	TGTGCCAGCACCTATAGCAAGGGGCAGGGGGAGTCCTACGAGCAGTACTTC	CASTYSKGQGESYEQYF
TRBD2	TRBV25-1	-	TRBJ2-1	TGTGCCAGCAGTGAAAGGTCGGGGGGAAACAATGAGCAGTTCTTC	CASSERSGGNNEQFF
-	TRBV29-1	few	TRBJ1-2	TGCAGCGTTGAAGTCCAGGGAGGCTACACCTTC	CSVEVQGGYTF
TRBD2	TRBV18	few	TRBJ2-1	TGTGCCAGCTCACCTCCGGTGCGGGAGTGGCGCACCTACAATGAGCAGTTCTTC	CASSPPVREWRTYNEQFF
-	TRBV6-5	few	TRBJ2-1	TGTGCCAGCAGTTACTCGGCAGGGAGCTCCTACAATGAGCAGTTCTTC	CASSYSAGSSYNEQFF
TRBD1	TRBV20-1	-	TRBJ1-1	TGCAGTGCTAGAGATGGAGGACAGGGTCACACTGAAGCTTTCTTT	CSARDGGQGHTEAFF
-	TRBV20-1	-	TRBJ1-5	TGCAGTGCTAGTGCCGAATATCAGCCCCAGCATTTT	CSASAEYQPQHF
-	TRBV6-1	-	TRBJ2-7	TGTGCCAGCAACGAGGGGAACAAGCGGGCCCCCTACGAGCAGTACTTC	CASNEGNKRAPYEQYF
-	TRBV28	-	TRBJ2-7	TGTGCCAGCAGTCCCCTGGGCTCCGAGCAGTACTTC	CASSPLGSEQYF
-	TRBV7-8	many	TRBJ1-2	TGTGCCAGCAGCTTAGAGCAGAGGGGCAACTATGGCTACACCTTC	CASSLEQRGNYGYTF
TRBD2	TRBV12-5	-	TRBJ2-7	TGTGCTAGGAGTCTTAGACTAGCGGGAGGCTACGAGCAGTACTTC	CARSLRLAGGYEQYF
TRBD2	TRBV11-3	-	TRBJ2-4	TGTGCCAGCAGCAGGGCCTCTAGCGGAAGGTACTTC	CASSRASSGRYF
-	TRBV15	few	TRBJ2-5	TGTGCCACCAGCAGAGATCAGGGCAGCCAAGAGACCCAGTACTTC	CATSRDQGSQETQYF